This T cell receptor (beta chain) was documented in a study of cytomegalovirus exposure and HLA in healthy donors. Study outcomes and limitations: Accounts indicate the classifier identified cytomegalovirus status with strong specificity and sensitivity. The investigators catalogued 150 to 200 TCR beta chains as cytomegalovirus-associated.

Concerning this clone itself: What it binds is not known.

The PCR contained 60 Vbeta and 13 Jbeta primers. Sequencing was performed with immunoSEQ multiplex PCR; in TCRdb, only in-frame clones are kept and a portion is missing. The sample records over 150,000 clones, less than 85% being singletons. The receptor comes from a man aged 35 to 55 in good health and CMV-seronegative. What was sequenced was PBMCs.

The CDR3 region is CASSRAGANTGELFF. In nucleotides, the CDR3 is TGTGCCAGCAGCCGAGCGGGGGCGAACACCGGGGAGCTGTTTTTT. This sequence joins TRBV7-9 and TRBJ2-2; 8 positions match TRBD2. V gave up 5 bases and J gave up 0 bases; unmatched junction bases: 2. The CDR3 totals 15 residues. CDR1 SEHNR and CDR2 FQNEAQ come from the germline V gene (reference sequence).